The 3 T cell receptor beta chains reported below all come from one sample, sequenced in a study of EBV T-cell therapy then PD-1 blockade in nasopharyngeal carcinoma. Sample treatment: AdE1-LMPpoly-expanded autologous EBV-specific T-cell therapy followed by anti-PD-1 nivolumab. Which antigens these TCRs recognize remains unknown. Method: immunoSEQ multiplex PCR; TCRdb's copy keeps in-frame clones and lacks some. The table shows about 19,000 clones, with approximately 88% occurring only once. Material: CD8+ T cells from blood, obtained at day 33 from a patient whose treatment included autologous EBV-specific T cells and nivolumab. The receptor set was obtained from a man in his forties with nasopharyngeal carcinoma.

This chain connects TRBV9 to TRBJ2-3; D unclear. Trimming stripped 5 bases from V and 3 bases from J, with 13 bases between. Germline V CDR1 and CDR2: SGDLS, YYNGEE. This CDR3 comprises 14 residues. The CDR3 protein is CASSGPGFTDTQYF. The DNA of the CDR3 is TGTGCCAGCAGTGGGCCCGGGTTTACAGATACGCAGTATTTT.

The V call is TRBV7-9, the J call TRBJ2-2; tentatively, D is TRBD2 (6 bases). The V end was cut by 5 bases, the J end by 6 bases, with 16 bases between. The CDR3 covers 15 residues. From germline, CDR1 is SEHNR and CDR2 FQNEAQ (reference sequence). The DNA for the CDR3 is TGTGCCAGCAGCCCTCGGAGAGGGAGGTCCGGGGAGCTGTTTTTT. This gives the protein CASSPRRGRSGELFF.

This sequence joins TRBV25-1 and TRBJ1-5, with D unresolved. Germline lookup yields CDR1 MGHDK and CDR2 SYGVNS. This CDR3 comprises 14 residues. V was clipped by 6 bases and J by 4 bases, with 13 bases between them. CDR3 bases: TGTGCCAGCAGCCCCCCGAGCGGGAATCAGCCCCAGCATTTT. Its protein product is CASSPPSGNQPQHF.